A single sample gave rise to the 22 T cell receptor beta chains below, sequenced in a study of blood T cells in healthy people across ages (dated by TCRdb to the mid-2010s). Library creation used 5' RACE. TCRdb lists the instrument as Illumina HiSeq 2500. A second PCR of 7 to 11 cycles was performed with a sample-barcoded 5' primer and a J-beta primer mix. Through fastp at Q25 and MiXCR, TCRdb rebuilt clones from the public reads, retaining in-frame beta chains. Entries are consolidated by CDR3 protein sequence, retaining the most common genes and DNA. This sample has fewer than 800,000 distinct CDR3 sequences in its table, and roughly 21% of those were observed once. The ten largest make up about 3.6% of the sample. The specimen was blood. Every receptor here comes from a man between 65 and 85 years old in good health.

The CDR3 is CASSLDRPTGGNSPLHF. The CDR3 nucleotides are TGTGCCAGCAGTCTCGATCGCCCAACAGGGGGAAATTCACCCCTCCACTTT. The V call is TRBV2, the J call TRBJ1-6; 8 bases map to TRBD1. The J segment lost 7 bases and the V segment lost 5 bases, leaving 13 bases of the junction unmatched. Germline CDR1 and CDR2: SNHLY and FYNNEI. The CDR3 runs to 17 residues.

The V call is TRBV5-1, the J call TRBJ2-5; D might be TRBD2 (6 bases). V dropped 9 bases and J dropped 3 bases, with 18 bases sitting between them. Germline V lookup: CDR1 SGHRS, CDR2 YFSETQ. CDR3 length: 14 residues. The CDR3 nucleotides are TGCGCCACCCATCCCGGGGGAACTGAAGAGACCCAGTACTTC. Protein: CATHPGGTEETQYF.

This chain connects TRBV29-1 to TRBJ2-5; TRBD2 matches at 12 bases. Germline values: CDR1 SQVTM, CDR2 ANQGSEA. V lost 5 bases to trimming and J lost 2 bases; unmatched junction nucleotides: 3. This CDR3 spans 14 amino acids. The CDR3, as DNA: TGCAGCGTTAGACTAGCGGGAGCTCAAGAGACCCAGTACTTC. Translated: CSVRLAGAQETQYF.

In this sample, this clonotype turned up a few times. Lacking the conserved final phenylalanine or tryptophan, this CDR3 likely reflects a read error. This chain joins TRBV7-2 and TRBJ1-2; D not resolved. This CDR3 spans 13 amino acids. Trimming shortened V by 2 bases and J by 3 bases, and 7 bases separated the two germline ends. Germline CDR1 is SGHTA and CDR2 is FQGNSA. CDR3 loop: CASSLFRDYGYTL. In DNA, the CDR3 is TGTGCCAGCAGCTTATTTCGGGACTATGGCTACACCCTC.

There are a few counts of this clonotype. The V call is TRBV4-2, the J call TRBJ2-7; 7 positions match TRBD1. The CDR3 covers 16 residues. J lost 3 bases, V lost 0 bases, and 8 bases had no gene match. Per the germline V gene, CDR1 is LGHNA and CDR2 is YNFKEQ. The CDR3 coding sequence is TGTGCCAGCAGCCAAGAGAGTACGGGACAGAACTACGAGCAGTACTTC. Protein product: CASSQESTGQNYEQYF.

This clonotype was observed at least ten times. The CDR3 sequence: CASSEGHHYEQYF. The CDR3 bases are TGTGCCAGCAGCGAGGGACATCACTACGAGCAGTACTTC. The rearrangement links TRBV2 to TRBJ2-7; possible D gene TRBD1, 6 bases. The CDR3 length is 13 residues. Trimming removed 6 bases at V and 3 bases at J, with 12 bases between. Germline assignment: CDR1 SNHLY and CDR2 FYNNEI.

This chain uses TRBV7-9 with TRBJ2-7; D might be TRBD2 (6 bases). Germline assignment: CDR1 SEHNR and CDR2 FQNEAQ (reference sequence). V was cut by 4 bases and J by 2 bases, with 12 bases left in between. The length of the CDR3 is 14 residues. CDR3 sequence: CASSSTSQTYEQYF. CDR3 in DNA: TGTGCCAGCAGCTCGACTAGTCAGACCTACGAGCAGTACTTC. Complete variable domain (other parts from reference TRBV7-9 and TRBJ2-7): DTGVSQNPRHKITKRGQNVTFRCDPISEHNRLYWYRQTLGQGPEFLTYFQNEAQLEKSRLLSDRFSAERPKGSFSTLEIQRTEQGDSAMYLCASSSTSQTYEQYFGPGTRLTVT.

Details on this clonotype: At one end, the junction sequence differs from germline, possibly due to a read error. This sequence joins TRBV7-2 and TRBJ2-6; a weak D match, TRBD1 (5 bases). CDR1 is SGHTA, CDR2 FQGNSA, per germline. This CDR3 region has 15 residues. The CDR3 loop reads CASSPRFAGANVPTF. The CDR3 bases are TGTGCCAGCAGCCCCCGGTTCGCTGGGGCCAACGTCCCGACTTTC.

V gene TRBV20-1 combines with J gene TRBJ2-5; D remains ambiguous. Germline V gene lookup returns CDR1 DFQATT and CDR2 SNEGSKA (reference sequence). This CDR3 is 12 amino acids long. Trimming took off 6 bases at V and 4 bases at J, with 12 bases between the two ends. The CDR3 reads CSAARPGETQYF. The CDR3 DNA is TGCAGTGCCGCCCGCCCTGGAGAGACCCAGTACTTC.

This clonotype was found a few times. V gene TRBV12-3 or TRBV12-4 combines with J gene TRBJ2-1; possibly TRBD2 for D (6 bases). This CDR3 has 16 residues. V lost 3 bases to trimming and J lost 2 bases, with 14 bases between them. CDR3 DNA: TGTGCCAGCAGTTTGATTGCGGGATTGGCCTACAATGAGCAGTTCTTC. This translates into CASSLIAGLAYNEQFF.

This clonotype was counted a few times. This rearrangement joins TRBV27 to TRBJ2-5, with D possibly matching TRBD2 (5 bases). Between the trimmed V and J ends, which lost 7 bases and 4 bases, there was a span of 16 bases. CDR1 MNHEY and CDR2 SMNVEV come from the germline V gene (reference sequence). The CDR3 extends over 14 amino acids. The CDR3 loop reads CASNTIGGGETQYF. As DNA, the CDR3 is TGTGCCAGCAATACCATCGGAGGAGGAGAGACCCAGTACTTC.

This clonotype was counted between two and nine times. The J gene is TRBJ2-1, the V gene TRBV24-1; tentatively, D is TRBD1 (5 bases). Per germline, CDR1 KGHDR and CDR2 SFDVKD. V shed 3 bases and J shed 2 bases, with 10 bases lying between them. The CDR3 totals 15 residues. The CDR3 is CATSDRGRAYNEQFF. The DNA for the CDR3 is TGTGCCACCAGTGATCGTGGCAGGGCCTACAATGAGCAGTTCTTC.

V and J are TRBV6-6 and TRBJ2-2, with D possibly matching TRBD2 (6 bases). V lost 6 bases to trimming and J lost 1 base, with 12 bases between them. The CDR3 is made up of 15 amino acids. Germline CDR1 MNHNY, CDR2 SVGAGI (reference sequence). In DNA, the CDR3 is TGTGCCAGCAGGGAGGGCGGATTGAACACCGGGGAGCTGTTTTTT. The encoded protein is CASREGGLNTGELFF.

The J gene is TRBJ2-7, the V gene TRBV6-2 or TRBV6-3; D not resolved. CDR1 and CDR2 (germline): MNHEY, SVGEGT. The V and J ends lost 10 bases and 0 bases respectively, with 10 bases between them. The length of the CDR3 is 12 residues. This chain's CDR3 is CATKRVSYEQYF. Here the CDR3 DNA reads TGTGCCACCAAAAGGGTCTCCTACGAGCAGTACTTC.

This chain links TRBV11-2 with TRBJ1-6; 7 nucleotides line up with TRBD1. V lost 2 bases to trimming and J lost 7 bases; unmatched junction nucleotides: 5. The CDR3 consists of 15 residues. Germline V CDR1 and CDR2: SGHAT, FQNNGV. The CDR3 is CASSLQGGGNSPLHF. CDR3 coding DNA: TGTGCCAGCAGCTTACAGGGGGGTGGAAATTCACCCCTCCACTTT. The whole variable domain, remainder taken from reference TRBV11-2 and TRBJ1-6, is EAGVAQSPRYKIIEKRQSVAFWCNPISGHATLYWYQQILGQGPKLLIQFQNNGVVDDSQLPKDRFSAERLKGVDSTLKIQPAKLEDSAVYLCASSLQGGGNSPLHFGNGTRLTVT.

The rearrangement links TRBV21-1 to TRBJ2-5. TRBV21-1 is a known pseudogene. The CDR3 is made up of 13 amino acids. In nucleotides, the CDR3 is TGTGCCAGCAGCAACGGTTCGGAAGAGACCCAGTACTTC. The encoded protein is CASSNGSEETQYF.

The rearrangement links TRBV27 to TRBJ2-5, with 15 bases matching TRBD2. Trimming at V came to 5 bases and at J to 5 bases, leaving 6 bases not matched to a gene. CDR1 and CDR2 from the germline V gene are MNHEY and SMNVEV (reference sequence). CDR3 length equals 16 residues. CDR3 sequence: CASSPGTSGRSETQYF. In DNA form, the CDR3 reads TGTGCCAGCAGTCCAGGGACTAGCGGGAGGTCGGAGACCCAGTACTTC.

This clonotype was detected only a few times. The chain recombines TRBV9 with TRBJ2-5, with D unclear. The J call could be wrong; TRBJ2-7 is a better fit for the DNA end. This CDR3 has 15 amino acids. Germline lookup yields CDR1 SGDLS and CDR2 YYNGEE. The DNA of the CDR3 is TGTGCCAGCAGCGTACCCCCCAGACGGAGCTACGAGCAGTACTTC. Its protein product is CASSVPPRRSYEQYF.

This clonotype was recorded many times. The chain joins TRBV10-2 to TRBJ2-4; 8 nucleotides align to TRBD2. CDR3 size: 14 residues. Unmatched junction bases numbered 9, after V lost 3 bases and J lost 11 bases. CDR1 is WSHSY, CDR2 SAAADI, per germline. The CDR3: CASSEMKAGVVQYF. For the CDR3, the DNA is TGCGCCAGCAGTGAAATGAAAGCGGGAGTGGTTCAGTACTTC.

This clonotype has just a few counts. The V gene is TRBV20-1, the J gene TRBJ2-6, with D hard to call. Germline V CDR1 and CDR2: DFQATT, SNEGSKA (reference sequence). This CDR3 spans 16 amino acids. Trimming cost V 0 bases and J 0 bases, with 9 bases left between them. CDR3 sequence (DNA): TGCAGTGCTAGAGATCTCCGGAGCTCTGGGGCCAACGTCCTGACTTTC. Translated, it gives CSARDLRSSGANVLTF.

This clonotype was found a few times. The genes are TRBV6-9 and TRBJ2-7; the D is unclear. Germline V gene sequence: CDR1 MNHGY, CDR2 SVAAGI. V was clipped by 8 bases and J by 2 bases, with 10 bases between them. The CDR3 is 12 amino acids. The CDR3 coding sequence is TGTGCCAGCCCCTTTGGGCCCTACGAGCAGTACTTC. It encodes CASPFGPYEQYF.

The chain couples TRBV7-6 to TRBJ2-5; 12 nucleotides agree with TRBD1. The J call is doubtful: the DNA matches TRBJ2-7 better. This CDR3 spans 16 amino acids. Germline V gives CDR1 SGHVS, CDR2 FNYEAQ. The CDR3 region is CASSLAGQGAIYEQYF. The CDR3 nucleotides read TGTGCCAGCAGCTTAGCGGGACAGGGGGCAATCTACGAGCAGTACTTC.